This T cell receptor beta chain was documented in a study of cytomegalovirus exposure and HLA in healthy donors. PCR used 60 Vbeta primers and 13 Jbeta primers. TCRdb keeps only in-frame clones here, not all; method: immunoSEQ multiplex PCR. The sample features around 78,000 clones, with 3.5% to 4% in its top ten. The V end was cut by 3 bases, the J end by 9 bases, with 9 bases between. In germline, CDR1 is MDHEN, CDR2 SYDVKM. CDR3 length: 13 amino acids. What was sequenced was PBMCs. The chain couples TRBV28 to TRBJ1-6, with a possible D match to TRBD1 (5 bases). This clonotype originated in a man younger than 35 in good health and CMV-seropositive. The CDR3 nucleotides read TGTGCCAGCAGTTTTGGCAGGGCTTCACCCCTCCACTTT. Protein: CASSFGRASPLHF.